This T cell receptor beta chain was recorded in a study of T cell changes during pregnancy in multiple sclerosis. The germline gives CDR1 SGHVS, CDR2 FQNEAQ. The ends were cut back, 7 bases at V and 9 bases at J, with 11 bases in the middle. This CDR3 is built from 11 residues. Repertoires were generated with immunoSEQ multiplex PCR, while TCRdb's copy carries only in-frame clones and drops some. The table has 70,000 to 90,000 clones, about 94% seen once. The clonotype was recovered from a female donor in good health, enrolled as a control in a pregnancy study. The gene calls are TRBV7-8 and TRBJ2-3; D may be TRBD2 (6 bases). Sample: peripheral blood, taken in the second trimester of pregnancy. DNA of the CDR3: TGTGCCAGCAATGACGGGGGAACGCAGTATTTT. Its translation is CASNDGGTQYF.